This TCR beta chain was sequenced in a study of regulatory T cells in long-lasting Graves disease (dated by TCRdb to the early 2020s). Background for the entire study: Persistent Graves' disease meant more than 5 years of antithyroid drug treatment with TSH receptor autoantibodies that stayed positive. Persistent Graves' disease patients were compared with newly diagnosed Graves' disease patients by peripheral blood TCR sequencing and RNA sequencing. The study took place in China and was registered as a clinical trial. A total of 35 or so samples underwent TCR sequencing: around 13 from persistent and approximately 20 from newly diagnosed Graves' disease patients. In the clinical cohort, patients with persistent Graves' disease had used antithyroid drugs for an average of about 9.4 years.

The sample's time point, from its label and the paper: persistent/refractory GD, antithyroid drugs over 5 years with positive TRAb. RNA was extracted from PBMCs in TRIzol for both TCR sequencing and RNA sequencing. Graves' disease was diagnosed according to American Thyroid Association guidelines. Patients were recruited from an endocrinology department in Xi'an, China. Each patient gave about 10 milliliters of peripheral blood, collected in an EDTA anticoagulant tube. Ficoll Paque Plus density gradient separation was used to isolate PBMCs, and no additional T cell sorting was done. RNA quality was checked with an Agilent 2100 Bioanalyzer and agarose gel, and concentration with a NanoDrop 2000. The germline V gene encodes CDR1 DFQATT and CDR2 SNEGSKA (reference sequence). A distance of 19 bases separates the germline ends of V and J, which lose 4 bases and 3 bases respectively. Spanning cysteine to phenylalanine, the CDR3 consists of 15 amino acids. This entry keeps only the CDR3 DNA: 45 bases, framed from base 1.

In this sample, this clonotype turned up a few times. Its antigen is unknown. Base qualities are not recorded, but no much larger clone differs from it by a single base. Receptors were amplified or captured by multiplex PCR. The sequencing machine was an Illumina HiSeq 4000. TCR beta libraries were built with iRepertoire HTBI primers and Arm-PCR amplification of CDR3 regions. PCR products were gel purified before sequencing. The study's processing was this. Gene usage analysis of CDR3 amino acid clonotypes used the 60 to 80 TRBV and approximately 13 TRBJ segments found across samples. Filtered high-quality paired reads were merged into contigs using COPE and FqMerger. BLAST was used to align contigs to the IMGT TRBV, TRBD and TRBJ reference genes, and CDR3 was defined following IMGT. Any clonotype with a frequency above 0.1% was counted as a highly expanded clone. Repertoire diversity was measured by Shannon entropy, and V-J evenness by the Gini coefficient. A clonotype found in more than one individual was treated as public. TCRdb redid the processing of the public reads, applying fastp at Q25 and MiXCR, and retained in-frame beta chains. Under each unique CDR3 protein, matching rows form one entry showing the most common genes and DNA. V and J calls and clone size were set by TCRdb, not the authors. The sample contains 400,000 or so distinct CDR3 sequences, 20% to 25% of them found a single time. Around 20% of the sample rests with the top ten.

General conclusions and limits of the study: Persistent patients shared more public clonotypes among themselves (around 3,000) than newly diagnosed patients did (more than 950). Sequencing and analysis were restricted to the TCR beta chain. TRBV28, TRBJ1-2 and TRBJ2-5 were preferentially used in persistent disease, while TRBV20-1 and TRBJ2-1 were favored in newly diagnosed disease. As a limitation, the authors acknowledged that the small sample size may reduce accuracy. Compared with newly diagnosed patients, persistent Graves' disease patients had lower TCR Shannon entropy and fewer highly expanded clones, which suggests clonal expansion. Only peripheral blood was studied, because thyroid tissue, the primary lesion, was inaccessible.

The sequence was obtained from a female donor with Graves disease. Sequencing was performed on peripheral blood mononuclear cells (PBMCs), taken when the disease was refractory, from a patient treated with antithyroid drugs. The chain is assembled from TRBV20-1 and TRBJ2-7, with no confident D gene call. The CDR3 region reads CSATPLLGVDYEQYF. The nucleotide sequence reads TGCAGTGCTACGCCTCTTCTAGGAGTTGACTACGAGCAGTACTTC.